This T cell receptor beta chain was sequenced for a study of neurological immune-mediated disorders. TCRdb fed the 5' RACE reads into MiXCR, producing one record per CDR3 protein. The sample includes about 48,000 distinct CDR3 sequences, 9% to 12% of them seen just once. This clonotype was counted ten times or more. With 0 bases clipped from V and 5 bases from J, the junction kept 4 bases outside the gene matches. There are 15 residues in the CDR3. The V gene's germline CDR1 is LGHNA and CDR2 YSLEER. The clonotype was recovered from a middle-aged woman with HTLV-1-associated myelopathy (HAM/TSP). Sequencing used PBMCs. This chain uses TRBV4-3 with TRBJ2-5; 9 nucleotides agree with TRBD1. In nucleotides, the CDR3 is TGCGCCAGCAGCCAAGATTTGGACAGGGGTGAGACCCAGTACTTC. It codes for CASSQDLDRGETQYF.